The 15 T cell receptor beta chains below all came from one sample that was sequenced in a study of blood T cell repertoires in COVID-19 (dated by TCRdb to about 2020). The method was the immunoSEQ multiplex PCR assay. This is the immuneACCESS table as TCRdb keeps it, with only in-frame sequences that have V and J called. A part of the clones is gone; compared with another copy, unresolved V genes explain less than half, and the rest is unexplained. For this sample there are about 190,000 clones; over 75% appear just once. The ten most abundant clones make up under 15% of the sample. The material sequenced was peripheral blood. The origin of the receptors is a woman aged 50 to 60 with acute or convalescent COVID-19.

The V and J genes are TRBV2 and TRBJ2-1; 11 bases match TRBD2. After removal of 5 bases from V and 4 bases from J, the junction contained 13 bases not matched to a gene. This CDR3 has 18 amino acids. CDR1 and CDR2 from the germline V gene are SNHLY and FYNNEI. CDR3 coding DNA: TGTGCCAGCAGTCCCCTGACTAGCGGGGTATCACTGTACAATGAGCAGTTCTTC. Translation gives CASSPLTSGVSLYNEQFF.

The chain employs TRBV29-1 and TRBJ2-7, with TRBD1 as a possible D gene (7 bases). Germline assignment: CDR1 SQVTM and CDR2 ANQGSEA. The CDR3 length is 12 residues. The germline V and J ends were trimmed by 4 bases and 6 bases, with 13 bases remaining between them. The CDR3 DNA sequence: TGCAGCGTTGCGGAGGGGGCCATCGAGCAGTACTTC. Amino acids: CSVAEGAIEQYF.

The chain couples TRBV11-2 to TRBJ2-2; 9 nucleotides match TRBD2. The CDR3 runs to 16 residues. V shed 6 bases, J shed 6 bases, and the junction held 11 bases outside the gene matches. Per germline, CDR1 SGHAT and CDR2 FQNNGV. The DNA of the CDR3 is TGTGCCAGCAGTGGCGGGGGGGCCGTATCCCCCGGGGAGCTGTTTTTT. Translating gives CASSGGGAVSPGELFF. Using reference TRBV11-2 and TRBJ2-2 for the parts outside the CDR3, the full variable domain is EAGVAQSPRYKIIEKRQSVAFWCNPISGHATLYWYQQILGQGPKLLIQFQNNGVVDDSQLPKDRFSAERLKGVDSTLKIQPAKLEDSAVYLCASSGGGAVSPGELFFGEGSRLTVL.

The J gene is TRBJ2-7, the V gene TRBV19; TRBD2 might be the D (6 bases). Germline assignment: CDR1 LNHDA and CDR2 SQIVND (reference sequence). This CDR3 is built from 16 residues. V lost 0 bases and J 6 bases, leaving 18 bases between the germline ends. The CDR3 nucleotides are TGTGCCAGTAGTATAGATCGCGGGATCCCGGGGAGCGAGCAGTACTTC. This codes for CASSIDRGIPGSEQYF.

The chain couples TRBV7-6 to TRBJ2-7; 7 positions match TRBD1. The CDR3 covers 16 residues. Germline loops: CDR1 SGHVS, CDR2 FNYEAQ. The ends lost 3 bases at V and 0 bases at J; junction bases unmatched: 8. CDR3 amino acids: CASSLTTGESSYEQYF. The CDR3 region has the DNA TGTGCCAGCAGCTTGACCACAGGGGAAAGCTCCTACGAGCAGTACTTC.

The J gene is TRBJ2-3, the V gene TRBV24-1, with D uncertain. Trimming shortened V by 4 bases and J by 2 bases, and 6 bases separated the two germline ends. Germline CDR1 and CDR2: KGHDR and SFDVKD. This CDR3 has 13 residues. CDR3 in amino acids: CATSETVTDTQYF. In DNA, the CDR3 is TGTGCCACCAGTGAAACAGTCACAGATACGCAGTATTTT.

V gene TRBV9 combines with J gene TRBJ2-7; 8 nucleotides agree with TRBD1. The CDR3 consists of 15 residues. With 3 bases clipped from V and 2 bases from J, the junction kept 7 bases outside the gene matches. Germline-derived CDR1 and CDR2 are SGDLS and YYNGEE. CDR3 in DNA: TGTGCCAGCAGCGGGGGGACAGGTTTTGCCTACGAGCAGTACTTC. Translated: CASSGGTGFAYEQYF.

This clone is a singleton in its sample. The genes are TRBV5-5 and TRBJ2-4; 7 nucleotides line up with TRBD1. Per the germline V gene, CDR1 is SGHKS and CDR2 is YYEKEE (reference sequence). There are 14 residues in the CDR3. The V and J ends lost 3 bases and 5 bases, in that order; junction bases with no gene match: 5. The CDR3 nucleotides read TGTGCCAGCAGCTCGGCCGGGACAGAAAACATTCAGTACTTC. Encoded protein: CASSSAGTENIQYF.

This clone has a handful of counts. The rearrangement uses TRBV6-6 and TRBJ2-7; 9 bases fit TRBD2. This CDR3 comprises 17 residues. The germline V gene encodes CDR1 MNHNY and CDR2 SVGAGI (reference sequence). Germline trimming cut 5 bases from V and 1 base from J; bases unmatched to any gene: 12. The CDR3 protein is CASSQTERLADSYEQYF. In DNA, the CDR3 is TGTGCCAGCAGTCAGACCGAAAGACTAGCGGATTCCTACGAGCAGTACTTC.

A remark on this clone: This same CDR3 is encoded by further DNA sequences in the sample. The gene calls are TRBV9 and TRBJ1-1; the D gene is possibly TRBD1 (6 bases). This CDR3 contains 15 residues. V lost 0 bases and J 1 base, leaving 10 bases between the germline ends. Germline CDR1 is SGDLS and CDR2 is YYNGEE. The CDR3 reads CASSVGAGANTEAFF. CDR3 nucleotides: TGTGCCAGCAGCGTAGGGGCAGGGGCGAACACTGAAGCTTTCTTT.

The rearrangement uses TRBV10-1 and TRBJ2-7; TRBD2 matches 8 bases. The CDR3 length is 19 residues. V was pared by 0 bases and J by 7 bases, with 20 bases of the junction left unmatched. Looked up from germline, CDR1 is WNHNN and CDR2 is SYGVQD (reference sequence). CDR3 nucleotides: TGCGCCAGCAGTGAGTCGGTGCAGGTCGGGGGGGTCCTACCGAGAGAGCAGTACTTC. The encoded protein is CASSESVQVGGVLPREQYF.

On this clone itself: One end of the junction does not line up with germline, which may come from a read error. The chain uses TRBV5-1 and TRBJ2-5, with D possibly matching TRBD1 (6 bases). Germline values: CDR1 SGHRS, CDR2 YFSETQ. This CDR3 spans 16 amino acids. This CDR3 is CASNLGARSGQETQYF. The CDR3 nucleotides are TGCGCCAGCAACTTGGGGGCCCGATCGGGGCAAGAGACCCAGTACTTC.

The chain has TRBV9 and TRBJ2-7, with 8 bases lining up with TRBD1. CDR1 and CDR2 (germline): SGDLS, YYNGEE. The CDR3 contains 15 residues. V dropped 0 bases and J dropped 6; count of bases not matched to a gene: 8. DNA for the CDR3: TGTGCCAGCAGCGTAGCAGGGGGCAAAATTGGCGAGCAGTACTTC. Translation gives CASSVAGGKIGEQYF.

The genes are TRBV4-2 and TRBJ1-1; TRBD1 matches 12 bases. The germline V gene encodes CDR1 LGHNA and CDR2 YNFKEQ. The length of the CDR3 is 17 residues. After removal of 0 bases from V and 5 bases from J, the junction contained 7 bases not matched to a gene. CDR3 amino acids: CASSQDGTGGGRTEAFF. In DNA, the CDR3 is TGTGCCAGCAGCCAAGACGGGACAGGGGGCGGAAGAACTGAAGCTTTCTTT.

The CDR3 DNA follows: TGTGCCAGCTCACCAAACGGGGGATACGAGCAGTACTTC. Translated, it gives CASSPNGGYEQYF. V is TRBV18 and J is TRBJ2-7; D perhaps matches TRBD2 (6 bases). The CDR3 covers 13 residues. Trimming took 2 bases from V and 4 from J, leaving 9 bases between them. Germline V lookup: CDR1 KGHSH, CDR2 LQKENI.